The 19 T cell receptor beta chains in this list originate from one sample, sequenced in a study. TCRdb passed the 5' RACE reads through MiXCR, listing each CDR3 protein once. The table lists 60,000 to 65,000 distinct CDR3 sequences, roughly 22% of them singletons. The sample taken for sequencing was memory CD4+ T cells sorted from a lymph node. Noted subset: memory CD4+ T cells, CD4+CD45RO+CD25-. The source of these receptors is a female donor with breast cancer.

The rearrangement uses TRBV10-1 and TRBJ1-1, with D hard to call. V lost 0 bases, J lost 2 bases, and 7 bases lay in between. Per germline, CDR1 WNHNN and CDR2 SYGVQD (reference sequence). This CDR3 spans 14 amino acids. CDR3 DNA sequence: TGCGCCAGCAGTGAGTCAAGGTTTAACACTGAAGCTTTCTTT. Translated: CASSESRFNTEAFF.

For this clonotype: Sequence at one end of the junction differs from germline and may be a read error. The chain has TRBV6-5 and TRBJ1-1; D may be TRBD1 (6 bases). Germline-derived CDR1 and CDR2 are MNHEY and SVGAGI. The CDR3 contains 13 residues. DNA of the CDR3: TGTACCAGCAAATTTTCAGGGGCCACTGAAGCTTTCTTT. Its protein product is CTSKFSGATEAFF.

This clonotype has more than one count but fewer than ten. This chain joins TRBV4-2 and TRBJ2-1; D is unresolved. The ends were cut back, 0 bases at V and 6 bases at J, with 9 bases in the middle. CDR3 length: 14 amino acids. Germline lookup yields CDR1 LGHNA and CDR2 YNFKEQ. The CDR3 loop reads CASSQDEGPNEQFF. CDR3 nucleotide sequence: TGTGCCAGCAGCCAAGATGAAGGCCCCAATGAGCAGTTCTTC.

This chain links TRBV20-1 with TRBJ1-2; D is unclear. Trimming removed 0 bases from V and 4 bases from J, with 6 bases in between. The germline CDR1 and CDR2 sequences are DFQATT and SNEGSKA (reference sequence). CDR3 size: 12 residues. As DNA, the CDR3 is TGCAGTGCTAGAGAAGGCAGCTATGGCTACACCTTC. Amino acid sequence: CSAREGSYGYTF.

Of note for this clonotype: Germline and junction disagree at one end, which may indicate a read error. The V call is TRBV7-6, the J call TRBJ2-7, with a possible D match to TRBD2 (5 bases). Germline CDR1 is SGHVS and CDR2 is FNYEAQ. This CDR3 spans 13 amino acids. CDR3 protein: CAGSPQTEEVQYF. In DNA form, the CDR3 reads TGTGCCGGCAGCCCGCAGACTGAGGAGGTGCAGTACTTC. The full variable domain, with the rest looked up from reference TRBV7-6 and TRBJ2-7, is GAGVSQSPRYKVTKRGQDVALRCDPISGHVSLYWYRQALGQGPEFLTYFNYEAQQDKSGLPNDRFSAERPEGSISTLTIQRTEQRDSAMYRCAGSPQTEEVQYFGPGTRLTVT.

This clonotype occurred a few times. For the CDR3, the DNA is TGTGCCAGCAGTTACGGGGATACCCCCCAAGAGACCCAGTACTTC. Its translation: CASSYGDTPQETQYF. This chain joins TRBV6-2 or TRBV6-3 and TRBJ2-5; no clear D gene. Trimming took 2 bases from V and 1 from J, leaving 11 bases between them. CDR3 length: 15 amino acids. CDR1 and CDR2 from the germline V gene are MNHEY and SVGEGT.

This clonotype was picked up many times. CDR3 region: CASSHYNSGRGPEAFF. CDR3 bases: TGTGCCAGCAGCCATTATAACTCAGGACGTGGTCCTGAAGCTTTCTTT. The genes are TRBV4-2 and TRBJ1-1; D unresolved. The CDR3 has 16 amino acids. Trimming took off 3 bases at V and 6 bases at J, with 20 bases between the two ends. Germline-derived CDR1 and CDR2 are LGHNA and YNFKEQ.

This clonotype was counted many times. V usage is TRBV5-1 and J usage is TRBJ1-3; a weak D match, TRBD1 (6 bases). CDR1 is SGHRS, CDR2 YFSETQ, per germline. Trimming removed 3 bases from V and 2 bases from J, with 9 bases in between. The CDR3 has 14 residues. The CDR3: CASSSTGTGNTIYF. CDR3 in DNA: TGCGCCAGCAGCTCGACAGGAACTGGAAACACCATATATTTT.

This clonotype was seen more than once but under ten times. The chain employs TRBV5-1 and TRBJ2-7; D may be TRBD2 (6 bases). The germline V and J ends were trimmed by 4 bases and 3 bases, with 14 bases remaining between them. The germline V gene encodes CDR1 SGHRS and CDR2 YFSETQ. The CDR3 runs to 14 residues. The CDR3 sequence: CASSPTGLIYEQYF. Here the CDR3 DNA reads TGCGCCAGCAGCCCGACGGGACTCATCTACGAGCAGTACTTC.

This clonotype came up many times. The chain joins TRBV6-5 to TRBJ1-4, with unresolved D. The CDR3 has 14 residues. Germline CDR1 is MNHEY and CDR2 is SVGAGI. Trimming cost V 0 bases and J 7 bases, with 9 bases left between them. CDR3 residues: CASSYSGLVEKLFF. Here the CDR3 DNA reads TGTGCCAGCAGTTACTCAGGCCTTGTTGAAAAACTGTTTTTT.

CDR3 coding DNA: TGCAGTGCGGGGCTCTACACAGATACGCAGTATTTT. It is translated as CSAGLYTDTQYF. This chain uses TRBV20-1 with TRBJ2-3, with D possibly TRBD1 on 5 matching bases. CDR1 and CDR2 from the germline V gene are DFQATT and SNEGSKA (reference sequence). Trimming shortened V by 6 bases and J by 2 bases, and 9 bases separated the two germline ends. The CDR3 runs 12 residues.

This clonotype was picked up many times. The chain carries TRBV4-1 and TRBJ1-6, with a tentative D call TRBD1 (6 bases). Trimming cost V 1 base and J 6 bases, with 7 bases left between them. The CDR3 is 14 amino acids. Germline-derived CDR1 and CDR2 are MGHRA and YSYEKL. In nucleotides, the CDR3 is TGCGCCAGCAGCCAAGGGACAGCTAATTCACCCCTCCACTTT. It codes for CASSQGTANSPLHF.

This clonotype has only a few counts. The chain employs TRBV9 and TRBJ2-5, with D perhaps TRBD2 (6 bases). V was pared by 1 base and J by 1 base, with 14 bases between. Germline V lookup: CDR1 SGDLS, CDR2 YYNGEE. The CDR3 loop spans 16 amino acids. The CDR3 spells CASSVSGAEGQETQYF. The CDR3 DNA reads as TGTGCCAGCAGCGTATCTGGAGCGGAGGGCCAAGAGACCCAGTACTTC. Supplemented by reference TRBV9 and TRBJ2-5, the full variable domain reads DSGVTQTPKHLITATGQRVTLRCSPRSGDLSVYWYQQSLDQGLQFLIQYYNGEERAKGNILERFSAQQFPDLHSELNLSSLELGDSALYFCASSVSGAEGQETQYFGPGTRLLVL.

The chain recombines TRBV5-1 with TRBJ1-1; D may be TRBD1 (6 bases). The ends were cut back, 0 bases at V and 4 bases at J, with 7 bases in the middle. CDR3 length: 13 amino acids. Germline CDR1 SGHRS, CDR2 YFSETQ. The CDR3 sequence is CASSLDRVTEAFF. Written as DNA, the CDR3 is TGCGCCAGCAGCTTGGACAGGGTCACTGAAGCTTTCTTT.

The rearrangement links TRBV5-4 to TRBJ1-4; no clear D. Per germline, CDR1 SGHNT and CDR2 YYREEE (reference sequence). Trimming left V 0 bases short and J 3 bases short, with 12 bases between. This CDR3 has 16 amino acids. CDR3 protein: CASSLDPGQANEKLFF. The CDR3 DNA is TGTGCCAGCAGCTTGGATCCGGGTCAGGCTAATGAAAAACTGTTTTTT.

This clonotype was counted between two and nine times. The chain is built from TRBV25-1 and TRBJ2-5; tentative D call: TRBD1 (7 bases). V was pared by 7 bases and J by 5 bases, with 14 bases between. The CDR3 is 13 amino acids. Germline loops: CDR1 MGHDK, CDR2 SYGVNS. The CDR3 nucleotides read TGTGCCAGCACGAAGACAGGGAGGGAGACCCAGTACTTC. The encoded protein is CASTKTGRETQYF. The full variable domain, rest sourced from reference TRBV25-1 and TRBJ2-5, is EADIYQTPRYLVIGTGKKITLECSQTMGHDKMYWYQQDPGMELHLIHYSYGVNSTEKGDLSSESTVSRIRTEHFPLTLESARPSHTSQYLCASTKTGRETQYFGPGTRLLVL.

This clonotype was seen a handful of times. The chain combines TRBV28 with TRBJ2-1; 11 bases match TRBD2. The CDR3 sequence is 14 residues long. Germline V gene sequence: CDR1 MDHEN, CDR2 SYDVKM. The V and J ends lost 4 bases and 12 bases, in that order; junction bases with no gene match: 8. The CDR3 nucleotides are TGTGCCAGCAGTTCACTGACTAGCGGGAAGGTGCAGTTCTTC. The encoded protein is CASSSLTSGKVQFF.

The rearrangement links TRBV20-1 to TRBJ2-3; 7 bases fit TRBD1. Germline values: CDR1 DFQATT, CDR2 SNEGSKA (reference sequence). The junction had 11 bases not matched to a gene; V was cut back by 2 bases and J by 0 bases. The CDR3 covers 17 residues. The CDR3 DNA reads TGCAGTGCTAGACAAGGGTACAGGGGCTCTAGCACAGATACGCAGTATTTT. Its translation: CSARQGYRGSSTDTQYF.

This clonotype showed up just a few times. The chain links TRBV7-2 to TRBJ1-4; 7 bases map to TRBD1. V shed 5 bases and J 7 bases; nucleotides not matched to a gene: 7. In germline, CDR1 is SGHTA, CDR2 FQGNSA. The CDR3 spans 14 residues. CDR3 DNA sequence: TGTGCCAGCAGCACGAGGACAGGAACTGAAAAACTGTTTTTT. Encoded protein: CASSTRTGTEKLFF.